This record looks at one T cell receptor (beta chain) sequence and its context. The CDR3 has 16 amino acids. With 5 bases clipped from V and 1 base from J, the junction kept 4 bases outside the gene matches. Germline V gene lookup returns CDR1 SGHAT and CDR2 FQNNGV. This specimen comes from a study of blood T cell repertoires in COVID-19. Study information: T cells, B-cell-depleted T cells, or PBMCs supplied cDNA or gDNA.

Assay: immunoSEQ multiplex PCR; the TCRdb copy retains only in-frame clones and omits some. Of hundreds of thousands of clones listed, roughly 91% are singletons. Sequenced material: PBMCs or T cells enriched from blood (not recorded which). This clonotype was obtained from a woman in her twenties or thirties who had recovered from COVID-19. V gene TRBV11-2 combines with J gene TRBJ2-2; 10 bases align to TRBD2. CDR3 in DNA: TGTGCCAGCAGCCGAAGGACTAGCGGGAACACCGGGGAGCTGTTTTTT. It codes for CASSRRTSGNTGELFF.